The table lists the clone carrying this T cell receptor beta chain with many counts. This CDR3 is built from 14 residues. Germline CDR1 reads MNHNY; CDR2 reads SVGAGI (reference sequence). V gave up 0 bases and J gave up 5 bases, with 11 bases separating them. This entry comes from a study of T cell repertoires in cytomegalovirus infection. TCRdb re-derived calls from the reads in MiXCR, one entry per CDR3 protein. The data contain roughly 320,000 distinct CDR3 sequences, more than 8% of them singletons. This clonotype originated in a human donor in good health (CMV status not recorded). Some clones in this sample may be carry-over from other donors' samples. The genes are TRBV6-6 and TRBJ2-7; D gene uncertain. The material sequenced was PBMCs. CDR3 sequence: CASSYSSWGDEQYF. The CDR3 nucleotides read TGTGCCAGCAGTTACTCGAGCTGGGGTGACGAGCAGTACTTC.